The 15 T cell receptor beta chains below all came from one sample that was sequenced in a study of shared clonotypes between healthy human individuals. The data were produced by immunoSEQ multiplex PCR, yet TCRdb's version contains in-frame clones alone and is incomplete. The sample shows hundreds of thousands of clones, roughly three quarters of them seen only once. The material sequenced was PBMCs. These TCRs come from a middle-aged woman in good health. Some clones in this sample may be carry-over from other donors' samples.

This sequence joins TRBV12-5 and TRBJ1-2, with TRBD1 matching 8 bases. CDR1 is LGHNT, CDR2 FRNRAP, per germline. This CDR3 region has 16 residues. Trimming removed 0 bases from V and 4 bases from J; junction bases left unmatched: 7. CDR3 protein: CASGLVLTGAAYGYTF. The CDR3 bases are TGTGCTAGTGGTTTGGTCCTGACAGGGGCGGCCTATGGCTACACCTTC.

V gene TRBV9 combines with J gene TRBJ2-5, with a possible D match to TRBD2 (6 bases). Germline V gene data show CDR1 as SGDLS and CDR2 as YYNGEE. Trimming shortened V by 3 bases and J by 5 bases, and 20 bases separated the two germline ends. The CDR3 loop spans 16 amino acids. The CDR3 loop reads CASSGRGWGGQETQYF. The CDR3 DNA reads as TGTGCCAGCAGCGGACGAGGATGGGGAGGCCAGGAGACCCAGTACTTC.

This clone was recorded many times. This sequence joins TRBV6-4 and TRBJ2-1; possibly TRBD2 for D (5 bases). Germline-derived CDR1 and CDR2 are MRHNA and SNTAGT. CDR3 size: 13 residues. V was trimmed by 6 bases and J by 9 bases, leaving 15 bases between them. The chain's CDR3 is CASSLTTTSEQFF. CDR3 nucleotide sequence: TGTGCCAGCAGCTTGACTACTACTAGTGAGCAGTTCTTC.

The chain recombines TRBV6-1 with TRBJ1-1; no firm D call. The germline gives CDR1 MNHNS, CDR2 SASEGT. Trimming left V 6 bases short and J 7 bases short, with 9 bases between. This CDR3 has 11 residues. The CDR3 sequence: CASSDSLEAFF. Written as DNA, the CDR3 is TGTGCCAGCAGCGACTCTCTTGAAGCTTTCTTT.

With regard to this clone: With only one base between it and a far larger clone, this is likely a read error. J is TRBJ1-6 and V is TRBV30, with 10 bases identical to TRBD1. Germline V CDR1 and CDR2: GTSNPN, SVGIG (reference sequence). The CDR3 runs 15 residues. The J segment lost 9 bases and the V segment lost 4 bases, leaving 9 bases of the junction unmatched. CDR3 DNA sequence: TGTGCCTGGACCTACCTGACAGGGGGCGGTTCACCCCTCCACTTT. Translation gives CAWTYLTGGGSPLHF.

A single count supports this clone. The same CDR3 arises from other DNA sequences in this sample as well. The rearrangement joins TRBV7-2 to TRBJ1-5; D remains unclear. V lost 4 bases, J lost 2 bases, and 6 bases lay in between. The germline gives CDR1 SGHTA, CDR2 FQGNSA. This CDR3 comprises 13 residues. CDR3 DNA sequence: TGTGCCAGCAGCTCAAGGGGCAATCAGCCCCAGCATTTT. Residues: CASSSRGNQPQHF.

This clone was detected a few times. The V gene is TRBV10-2, the J gene TRBJ1-5; 7 nucleotides align to TRBD1. V was pared by 7 bases and J by 1 base, with 1 base of the junction left unmatched. The CDR3 sequence is 13 residues long. Germline V gene sequence: CDR1 WSHSY, CDR2 SAAADI. The CDR3 coding sequence is TGCGCCAGCAACAGGGGCAGCAATCAGCCCCAGCATTTT. Protein product: CASNRGSNQPQHF.

This clone has only one observation. The V and J genes are TRBV9 and TRBJ1-3, with D hard to call. V was shortened by 0 bases and J by 0 bases, with 13 bases between the two germline ends. Germline V gene data show CDR1 as SGDLS and CDR2 as YYNGEE. The CDR3 consists of 17 residues. The CDR3 is CASSVAPTSYSGNTIYF. CDR3 DNA sequence: TGTGCCAGCAGCGTAGCACCGACTTCCTACTCTGGAAACACCATATATTTT.

This rearrangement joins TRBV6-5 to TRBJ1-1; 7 nucleotides agree with TRBD1. Germline V lookup: CDR1 MNHEY, CDR2 SVGAGI. J lost 5 bases, V lost 5 bases, and 5 bases had no gene match. This CDR3 spans 13 amino acids. The CDR3 spells CASSPGGRTEAFF. The CDR3 coding sequence is TGTGCCAGCAGTCCAGGGGGTCGGACTGAAGCTTTCTTT.

This clone was counted once. CDR3: CASSESRTSGRTDTQYF. CDR3 in DNA: TGCGCCAGCAGTGAGTCTCGGACTAGCGGGAGGACAGATACGCAGTATTTT. V gene TRBV10-1 combines with J gene TRBJ2-3; 14 bases match TRBD2. CDR1 WNHNN and CDR2 SYGVQD come from the germline V gene (reference sequence). The CDR3 is made up of 17 amino acids. J gave up 3 bases and V 0 bases, and 2 bases lay outside the gene matches.

In the case of this clone: A far larger clone is just one base off, so this is likely a read error. This CDR3 is also generated by other DNA sequences in the sample. V usage is TRBV6-5 and J usage is TRBJ2-7; 8 positions match TRBD2. This CDR3 region has 15 residues. Per the germline V gene, CDR1 is MNHEY and CDR2 is SVGAGI. In DNA, the CDR3 is TGTGCCGGCAGAGAAAGCGGGAGAGTCTCCTACGAGCAGTACTTC. Its translation: CAGRESGRVSYEQYF.

The chain joins TRBV29-1 to TRBJ1-3, with D possibly matching TRBD1 (6 bases). Germline-derived CDR1 and CDR2 are SQVTM and ANQGSEA. The length of the CDR3 is 15 residues. V was shortened by 1 base and J by 2 bases, with 12 bases between the two germline ends. The CDR3, as DNA: TGCAGCGTTGAAGGGAGACAGGCCACTGGAAACACCATATATTTT. It translates to CSVEGRQATGNTIYF.

The count of this clone is one. The same CDR3 is also encoded by other DNA sequences in this sample. CDR3 coding DNA: TGTGCCAGCAGCTCCACAGATACGCAGTATTTT. Its translation is CASSSTDTQYF. The chain carries TRBV7-9 and TRBJ2-3, with no clear D. Germline CDR1 is SEHNR and CDR2 is FQNEAQ (reference sequence). The CDR3 consists of 11 residues. V lost 4 bases to trimming and J lost 2 bases, with 1 base between them.

This sequence joins TRBV7-9 and TRBJ1-2; 8 bases line up with TRBD1. The CDR3 runs to 15 residues. Trimming removed 3 bases from V and 8 bases from J; junction bases left unmatched: 11. CDR1 SEHNR and CDR2 FQNEAQ come from the germline V gene (reference sequence). The CDR3 loop reads CASSLGFEGQGGYTF. CDR3 sequence (DNA): TGTGCCAGCAGCTTGGGGTTCGAAGGACAGGGCGGCTACACCTTC.

The chain recombines TRBV28 with TRBJ2-5, with 8 bases that match TRBD1. V dropped 8 bases and J dropped 2; count of bases not matched to a gene: 7. The CDR3 length is 14 residues. Germline V CDR1 and CDR2: MDHEN, SYDVKM. The CDR3, as DNA: TGTGCCAGCTGGACAGGGCCTGGGCAAGAGACCCAGTACTTC. It is translated as CASWTGPGQETQYF. The complete variable domain, with remaining parts taken from reference TRBV28 and TRBJ2-5, reads DVKVTQSSRYLVKRTGEKVFLECVQDMDHENMFWYRQDPGLGLRLIYFSYDVKMKEKGDIPEGYSVSREKKERFSLILESASTNQTSMYLCASWTGPGQETQYFGPGTRLLVL.